The clone carrying this T cell receptor beta chain was recorded once. The antigen remains unidentified. Trimming shortened V by 4 bases and J by 2 bases, and 6 bases separated the two germline ends. The germline V gene encodes CDR1 MNHEY and CDR2 SVGEGT. The CDR3 covers 14 residues. The data belong to a study of T cell repertoires in cytomegalovirus infection. TCRdb re-analysed the reads in MiXCR, keeping a single row per CDR3 protein. The sample has more than 95,000 distinct CDR3 sequences; more than 25% are singletons. The V call is TRBV6-2 or TRBV6-3, the J call TRBJ2-6; D call uncertain. The source was CD8+ T cells from cultured PBMCs, collected from culture after CMV antigen stimulation. The source of this sequence is a human donor in good health (CMV status not recorded). Some clones in this sample may be carry-over from other donors' samples. CDR3 protein: CASSLSPGANVLTF. Written as DNA, the CDR3 is TGTGCCAGCAGTTTGTCTCCTGGGGCCAACGTCCTGACTTTC.